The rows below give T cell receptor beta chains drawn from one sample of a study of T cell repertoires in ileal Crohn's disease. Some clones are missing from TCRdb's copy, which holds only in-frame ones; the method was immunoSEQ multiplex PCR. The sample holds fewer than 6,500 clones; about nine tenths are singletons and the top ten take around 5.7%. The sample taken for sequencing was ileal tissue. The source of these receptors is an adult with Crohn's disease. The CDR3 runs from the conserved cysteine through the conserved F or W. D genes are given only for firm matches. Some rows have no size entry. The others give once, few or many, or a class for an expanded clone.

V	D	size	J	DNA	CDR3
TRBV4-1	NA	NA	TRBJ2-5	TGCGCCAGCAGCCAAGGGCCTTTGGAGACCCAGTACTTC	CASSQGPLETQYF
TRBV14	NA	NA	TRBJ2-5	TGTGCCAGCAGCGCAACGAACAGGGTTCGAGAGACCCAGTACTTC	CASSATNRVRETQYF
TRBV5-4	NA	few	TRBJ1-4	TGTGCCAGCAGGGGTGGCAGGGAAGGTGATGAAAAACTGTTTTTT	CASRGGREGDEKLFF
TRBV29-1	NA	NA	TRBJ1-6	TGCAGCGTTGCCGAACATGGGAGGACTTCACCCCTCCACTTT	CSVAEHGRTSPLHF
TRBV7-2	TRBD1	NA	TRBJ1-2	TGTGCCAGCAGCGAGGGGGCCGGGCAGTCTGGTGTCTATGGCTACACCTTC	CASSEGAGQSGVYGYTF
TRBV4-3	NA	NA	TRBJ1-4	TGCGCCAGCAGCCAGAAACTAAGCAGAACTAATGAAAAACTGTTTTTT	CASSQKLSRTNEKLFF
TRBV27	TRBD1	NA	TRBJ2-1	TGTGCCAGCAGTTCAAGAAGCAGGGGGCGCAATGAGCAGTTCTTC	CASSSRSRGRNEQFF
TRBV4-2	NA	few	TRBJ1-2	TGTGCCAGCAGCCAAGAAGCCGGGGTGGAATATGGCTACACCTTC	CASSQEAGVEYGYTF
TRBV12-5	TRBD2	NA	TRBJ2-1	TGTGCTAGTGCCTTGGCTGGGGGACTAGCGGGGGAGTCCCGCGCTGAGCAGTTCTTC	CASALAGGLAGESRAEQFF
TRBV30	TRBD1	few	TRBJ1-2	TGTGCCTGGAGTTTCCTGGACAGGGGGCGATTTAACTATGGCTACACCTTC	CAWSFLDRGRFNYGYTF
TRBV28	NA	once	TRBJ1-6	TGTGCCAGCAGTCCCTGGGCAGGCGGGGGTTCACCCCTCCACTTT	CASSPWAGGGSPLHF
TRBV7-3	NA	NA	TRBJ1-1	TGTGCCAGCAGCTTACAGGGGAGGAACACTGAAGCTTTCTTT	CASSLQGRNTEAFF
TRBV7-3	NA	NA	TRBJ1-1	TGTGCCAGCAGCTTATATCCCCCCGGGGTATCCACTGAAGCTTTCTTT	CASSLYPPGVSTEAFF
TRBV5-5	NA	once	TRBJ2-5	TGTGCCAGCAGCTTGGGAACAGGGAAAGAGACCCAGTACTTC	CASSLGTGKETQYF
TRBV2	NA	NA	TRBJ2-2	TGTGCCAGCAGTTATGCCGGGGAGCTGTTTTTT	CASSYAGELFF